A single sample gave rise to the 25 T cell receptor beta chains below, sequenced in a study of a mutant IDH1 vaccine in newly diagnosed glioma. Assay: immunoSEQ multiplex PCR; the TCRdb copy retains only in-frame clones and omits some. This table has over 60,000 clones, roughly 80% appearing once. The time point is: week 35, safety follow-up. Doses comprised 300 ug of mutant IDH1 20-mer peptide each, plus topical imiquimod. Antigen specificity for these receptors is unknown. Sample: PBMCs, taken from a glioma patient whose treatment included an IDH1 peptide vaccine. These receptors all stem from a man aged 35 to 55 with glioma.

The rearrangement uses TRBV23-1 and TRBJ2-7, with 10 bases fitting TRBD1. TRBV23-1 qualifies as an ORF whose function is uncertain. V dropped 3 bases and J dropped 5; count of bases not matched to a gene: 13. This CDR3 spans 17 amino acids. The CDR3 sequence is CASSHPQTGTGVHEQYF. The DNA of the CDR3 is TGCGCCAGCAGTCATCCACAAACCGGGACAGGGGTGCACGAGCAGTACTTC.

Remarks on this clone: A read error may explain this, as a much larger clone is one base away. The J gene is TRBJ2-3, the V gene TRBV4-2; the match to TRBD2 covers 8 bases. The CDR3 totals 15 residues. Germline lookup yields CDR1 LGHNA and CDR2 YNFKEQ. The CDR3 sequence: CASSQELAVTGTQYF. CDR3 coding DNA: TGTGCCAGCAGCCAAGAACTAGCGGTCACAGGTACGCAGTATTTT.

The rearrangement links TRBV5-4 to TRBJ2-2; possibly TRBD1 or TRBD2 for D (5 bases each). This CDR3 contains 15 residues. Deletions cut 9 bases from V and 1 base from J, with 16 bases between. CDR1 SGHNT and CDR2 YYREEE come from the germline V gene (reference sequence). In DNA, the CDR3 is TGTGCCACGGGTACGGGGACCGGGAACACCGGGGAGCTGTTTTTT. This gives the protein CATGTGTGNTGELFF.

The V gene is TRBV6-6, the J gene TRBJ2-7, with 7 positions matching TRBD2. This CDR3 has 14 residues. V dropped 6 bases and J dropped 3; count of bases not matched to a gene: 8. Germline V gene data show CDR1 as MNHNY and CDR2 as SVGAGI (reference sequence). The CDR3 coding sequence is TGTGCCAGCAGCATAGCGGGTCCCATCTACGAGCAGTACTTC. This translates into CASSIAGPIYEQYF.

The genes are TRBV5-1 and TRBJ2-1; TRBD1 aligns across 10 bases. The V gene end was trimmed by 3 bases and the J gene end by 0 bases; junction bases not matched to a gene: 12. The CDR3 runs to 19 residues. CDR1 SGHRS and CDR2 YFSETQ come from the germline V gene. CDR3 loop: CASSSPGTGANSSYNEQFF. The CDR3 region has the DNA TGCGCCAGCAGCTCCCCCGGGACAGGGGCGAATAGCTCCTACAATGAGCAGTTCTTC.

DNA for the CDR3: TGTGCCAGCAGTTCGGGACAGAGGCTAGCCAAAAACATTCAGTACTTC. Protein sequence: CASSSGQRLAKNIQYF. The rearrangement joins TRBV6-6 to TRBJ2-4, with 7 bases that match TRBD1. The germline gives CDR1 MNHNY, CDR2 SVGAGI (reference sequence). The CDR3 runs to 16 residues. V shed 4 bases and J 0 bases; nucleotides not matched to a gene: 6.

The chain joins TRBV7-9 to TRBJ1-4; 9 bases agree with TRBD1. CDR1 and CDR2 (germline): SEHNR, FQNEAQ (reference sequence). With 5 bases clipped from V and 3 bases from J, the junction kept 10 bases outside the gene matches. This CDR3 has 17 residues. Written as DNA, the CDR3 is TGTGCCAGCAGCGGAGACGGACAGGGGTGGGCTAATGAAAAACTGTTTTTT. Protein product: CASSGDGQGWANEKLFF.

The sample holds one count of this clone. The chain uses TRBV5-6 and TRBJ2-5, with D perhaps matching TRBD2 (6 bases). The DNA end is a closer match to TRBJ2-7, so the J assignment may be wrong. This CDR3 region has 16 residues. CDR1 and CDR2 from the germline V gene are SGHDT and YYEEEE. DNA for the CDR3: TGTGCCAGCAGCTTGCCGGGAGCTCCCACAAGCTACGAGCAGTACTTC. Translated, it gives CASSLPGAPTSYEQYF.

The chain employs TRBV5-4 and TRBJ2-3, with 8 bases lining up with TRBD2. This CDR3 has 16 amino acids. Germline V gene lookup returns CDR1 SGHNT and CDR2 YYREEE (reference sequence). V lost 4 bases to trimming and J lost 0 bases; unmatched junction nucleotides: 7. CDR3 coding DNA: TGTGCCAGCAGCGCCGGACTAGCAGCTAGCACAGATACGCAGTATTTT. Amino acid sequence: CASSAGLAASTDTQYF.

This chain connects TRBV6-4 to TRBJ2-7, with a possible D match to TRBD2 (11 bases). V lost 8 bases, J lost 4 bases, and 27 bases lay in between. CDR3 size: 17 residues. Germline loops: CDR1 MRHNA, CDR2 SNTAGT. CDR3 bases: TGTGCCAGCGGGACAGGGGATAGCGGGAGGGAGTTATACGAGCAGTACTTC. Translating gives CASGTGDSGRELYEQYF.

The CDR3 reads CASSQELAGDSYEQYF. The CDR3, as DNA: TGTGCCAGCAGCCAGGAACTAGCGGGGGATAGCTACGAGCAGTACTTC. The V gene is TRBV4-2, the J gene TRBJ2-7, with 11 bases matching TRBD2. The CDR3 length is 16 residues. Germline V CDR1 and CDR2: LGHNA, YNFKEQ. With 3 bases clipped from V and 3 bases from J, the junction kept 7 bases outside the gene matches.

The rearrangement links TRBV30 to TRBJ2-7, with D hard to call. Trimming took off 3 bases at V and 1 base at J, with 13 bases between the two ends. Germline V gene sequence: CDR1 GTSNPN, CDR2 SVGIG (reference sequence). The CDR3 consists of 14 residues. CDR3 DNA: TGTGCCTGGAGATGGAGACTGGGATCCTACGAGCAGTACTTC. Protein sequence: CAWRWRLGSYEQYF.

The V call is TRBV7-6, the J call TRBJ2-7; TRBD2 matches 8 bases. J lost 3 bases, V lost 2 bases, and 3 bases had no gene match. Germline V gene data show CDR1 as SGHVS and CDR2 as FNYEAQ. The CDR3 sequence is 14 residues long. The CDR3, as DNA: TGTGCCAGCAGCTTAACGGGAGGGAGCTACGAGCAGTACTTC. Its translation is CASSLTGGSYEQYF.

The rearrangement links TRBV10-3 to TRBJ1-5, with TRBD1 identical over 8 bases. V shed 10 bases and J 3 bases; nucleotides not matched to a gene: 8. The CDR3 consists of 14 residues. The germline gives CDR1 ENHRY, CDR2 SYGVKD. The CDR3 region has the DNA TGTGCCAACATGACAGGGGTCATCAATCAGCCCCAGCATTTT. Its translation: CANMTGVINQPQHF.

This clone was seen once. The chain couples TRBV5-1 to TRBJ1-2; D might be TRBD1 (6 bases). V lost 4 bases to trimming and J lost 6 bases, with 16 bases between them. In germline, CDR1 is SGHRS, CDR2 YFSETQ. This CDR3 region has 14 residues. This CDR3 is CASSRSGAYDGYTF. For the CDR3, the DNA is TGCGCCAGCAGCCGTTCGGGGGCTTATGATGGCTACACCTTC.

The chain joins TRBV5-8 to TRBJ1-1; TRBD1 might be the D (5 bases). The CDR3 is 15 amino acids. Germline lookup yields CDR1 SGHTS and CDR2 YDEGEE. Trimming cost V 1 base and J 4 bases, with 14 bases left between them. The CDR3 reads CASSLYGGVGTEAFF. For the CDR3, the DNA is TGTGCCAGCAGCTTGTATGGGGGAGTTGGCACTGAAGCTTTCTTT.

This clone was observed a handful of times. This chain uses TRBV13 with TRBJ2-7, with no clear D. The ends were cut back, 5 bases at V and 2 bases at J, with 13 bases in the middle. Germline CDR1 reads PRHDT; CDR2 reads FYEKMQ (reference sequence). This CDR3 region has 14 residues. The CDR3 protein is CASSPDGGAYEQYF. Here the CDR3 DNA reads TGTGCCAGCAGCCCCGACGGTGGGGCCTACGAGCAGTACTTC.

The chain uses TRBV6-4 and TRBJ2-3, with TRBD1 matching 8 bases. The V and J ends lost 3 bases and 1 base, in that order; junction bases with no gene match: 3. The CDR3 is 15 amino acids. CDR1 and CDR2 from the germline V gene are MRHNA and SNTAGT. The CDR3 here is CASSEDRAGTDTQYF. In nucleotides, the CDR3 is TGTGCCAGCAGTGAGGACAGGGCCGGCACAGATACGCAGTATTTT.

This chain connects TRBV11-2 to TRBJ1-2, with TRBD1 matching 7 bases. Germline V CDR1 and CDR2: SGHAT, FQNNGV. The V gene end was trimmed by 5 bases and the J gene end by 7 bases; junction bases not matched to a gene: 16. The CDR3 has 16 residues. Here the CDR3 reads CASSLNGVRQGPGYTF. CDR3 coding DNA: TGTGCCAGCAGCCTCAATGGGGTCAGACAGGGACCTGGCTACACCTTC.

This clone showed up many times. CDR3 residues: CAFSPRLSSYNEQFF. CDR3 nucleotide sequence: TGTGCCTTCTCCCCCCGACTAAGCTCCTACAATGAGCAGTTCTTC. The chain recombines TRBV6-1 with TRBJ2-1; TRBD2 might be the D (5 bases). With 11 bases removed from V and 0 bases from J, the gap between germline ends came to 17 bases. Germline V gene sequence: CDR1 MNHNS, CDR2 SASEGT. CDR3 size: 15 residues.

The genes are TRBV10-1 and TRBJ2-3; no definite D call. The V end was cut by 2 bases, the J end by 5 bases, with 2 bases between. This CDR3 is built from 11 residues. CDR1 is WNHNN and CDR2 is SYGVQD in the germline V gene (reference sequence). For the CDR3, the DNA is TGCGCCAGCAGTGAGAAAGATACGCAGTATTTT. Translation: CASSEKDTQYF.

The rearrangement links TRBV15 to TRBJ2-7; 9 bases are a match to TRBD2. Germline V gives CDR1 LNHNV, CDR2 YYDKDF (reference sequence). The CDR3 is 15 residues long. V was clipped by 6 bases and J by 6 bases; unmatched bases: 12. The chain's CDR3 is CATRGRRGGRTEQYF. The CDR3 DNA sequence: TGTGCCACCAGGGGACGGCGGGGGGGAAGAACCGAGCAGTACTTC.

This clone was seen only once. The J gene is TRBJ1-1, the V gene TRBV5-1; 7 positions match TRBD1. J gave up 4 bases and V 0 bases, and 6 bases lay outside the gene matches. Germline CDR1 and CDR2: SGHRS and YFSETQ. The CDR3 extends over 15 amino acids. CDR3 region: CASSLVVNRGTEAFF. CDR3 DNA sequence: TGCGCCAGCAGCTTGGTCGTAAACAGGGGCACTGAAGCTTTCTTT.

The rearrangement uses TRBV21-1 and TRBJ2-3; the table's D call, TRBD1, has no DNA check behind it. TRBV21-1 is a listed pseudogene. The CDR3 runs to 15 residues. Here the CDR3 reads CASSQGDSRTDTQYF. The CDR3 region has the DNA TGTGCCAGCAGCCAAGGGGACAGCCGAACAGATACGCAGTATTTT.

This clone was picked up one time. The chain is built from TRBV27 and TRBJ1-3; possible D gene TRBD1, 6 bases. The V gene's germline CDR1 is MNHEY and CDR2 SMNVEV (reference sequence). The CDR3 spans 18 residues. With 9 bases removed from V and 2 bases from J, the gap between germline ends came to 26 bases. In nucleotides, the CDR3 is TGTGCCAGTAAACGCGTAGGACAGCCCCAAAGGGCTGGAAACACCATATATTTT. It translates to CASKRVGQPQRAGNTIYF.